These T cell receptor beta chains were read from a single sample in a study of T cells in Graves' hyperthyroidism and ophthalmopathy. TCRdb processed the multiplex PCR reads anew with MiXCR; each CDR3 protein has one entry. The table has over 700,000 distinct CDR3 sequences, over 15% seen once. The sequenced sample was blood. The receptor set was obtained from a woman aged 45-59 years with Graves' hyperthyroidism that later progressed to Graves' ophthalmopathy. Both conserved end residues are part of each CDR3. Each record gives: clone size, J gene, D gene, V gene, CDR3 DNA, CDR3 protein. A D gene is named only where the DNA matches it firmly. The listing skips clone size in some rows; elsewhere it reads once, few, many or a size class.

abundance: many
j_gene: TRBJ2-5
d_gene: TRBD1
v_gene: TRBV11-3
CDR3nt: TGTGCCAGCAGCTTGGTGGGGGACAGCCGGTACCAAGAGACCCAGTACTTC
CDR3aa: CASSLVGDSRYQETQYF

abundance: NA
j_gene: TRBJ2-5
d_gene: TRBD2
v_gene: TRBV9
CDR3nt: TGTGCCAGCAGCGTTGGTGTTCGCGGGGGGGCTGAGACCCAGTACTTC
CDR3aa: CASSVGVRGGAETQYF

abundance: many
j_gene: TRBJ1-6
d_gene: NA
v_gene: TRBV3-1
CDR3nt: TGTGCCAGCAGCCTGAGCGCCAGATTATCACCCCTCCACTTT
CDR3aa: CASSLSARLSPLHF

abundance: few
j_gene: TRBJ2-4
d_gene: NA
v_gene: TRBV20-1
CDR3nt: TGCAGTGCTACCATGACTACCCTGGCCAAAAACATTCAGTACTTC
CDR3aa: CSATMTTLAKNIQYF

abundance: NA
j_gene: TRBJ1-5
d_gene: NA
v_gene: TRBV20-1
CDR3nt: TGCAGTGCGGGCCACGGGTATAGCAATCAGCCCCAGCATTTT
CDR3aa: CSAGHGYSNQPQHF

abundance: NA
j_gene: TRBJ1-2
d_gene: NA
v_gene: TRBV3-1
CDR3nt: TGTGCCAGCAGCCAAGACAGTCTTGGCTACACCTTC
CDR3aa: CASSQDSLGYTF

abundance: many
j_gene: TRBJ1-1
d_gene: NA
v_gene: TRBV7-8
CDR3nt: TGTGCCAGCAGCTTAGAGTTTATGAACACTGAAGCTTTCTTT
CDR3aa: CASSLEFMNTEAFF

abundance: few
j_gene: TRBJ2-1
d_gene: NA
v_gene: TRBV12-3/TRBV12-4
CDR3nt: TGTGCCAGCAGTTTTTTCTATATTCAGGGCCCCACCAATGAGCAGTTCTTC
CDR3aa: CASSFFYIQGPTNEQFF

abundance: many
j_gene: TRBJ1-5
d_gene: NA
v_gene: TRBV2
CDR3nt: TGTGCCAGCGGCTTGAATAGCAATCAGCCCCAGCATTTT
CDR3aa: CASGLNSNQPQHF

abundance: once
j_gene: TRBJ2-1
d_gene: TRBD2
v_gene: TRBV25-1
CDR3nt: TGTGCCAGCAGTGCTAGCGGGGTGGTTGAGCAGTTCTTC
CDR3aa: CASSASGVVEQFF

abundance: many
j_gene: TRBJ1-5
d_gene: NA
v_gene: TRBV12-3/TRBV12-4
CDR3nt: TGTGCCAGCAGCTCCACCGACAGCTATCAGCCCCAGCATTTT
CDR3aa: CASSSTDSYQPQHF

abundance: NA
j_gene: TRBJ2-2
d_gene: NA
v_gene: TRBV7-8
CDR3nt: TGTGCCAGCAGCTTACATGGGCAGCGAACCGGGGAGCTGTTTTTT
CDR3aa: CASSLHGQRTGELFF

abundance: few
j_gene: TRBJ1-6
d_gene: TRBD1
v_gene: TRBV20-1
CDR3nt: TGCAGTGCTAGACCCCAGGGGGCGAGTTCACCCCTCCACTTT
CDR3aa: CSARPQGASSPLHF

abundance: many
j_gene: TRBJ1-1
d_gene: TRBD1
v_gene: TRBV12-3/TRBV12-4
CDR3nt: TGTGCCAGCAGCCCGGACAGGGGGCTCACTGAAGCTTTCTTT
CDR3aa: CASSPDRGLTEAFF

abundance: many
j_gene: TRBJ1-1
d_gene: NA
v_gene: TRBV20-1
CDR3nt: TGCAGTGCTCCGGGACACTTGAACACTGAAGCTTTCTTT
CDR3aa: CSAPGHLNTEAFF

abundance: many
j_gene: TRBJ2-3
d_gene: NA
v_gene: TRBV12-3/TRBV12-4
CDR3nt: TGTGCCAGCAGTCCCCCTTTGTTATCGACTAGCACAGATACGCAGTATTTT
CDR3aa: CASSPPLLSTSTDTQYF

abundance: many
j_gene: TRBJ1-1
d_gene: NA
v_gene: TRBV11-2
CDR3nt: TGTGCCAGCAGCTTGGAGGTACGGAACACTGAAGCTTTCTTT
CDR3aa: CASSLEVRNTEAFF

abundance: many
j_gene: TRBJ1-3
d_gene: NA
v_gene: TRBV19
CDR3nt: TGTGCCAGCAGTACAGGTGGAAACACCATATATTTT
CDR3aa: CASSTGGNTIYF

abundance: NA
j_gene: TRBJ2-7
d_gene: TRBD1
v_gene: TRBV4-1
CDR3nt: TGCGCCAGCAGCCAGACCGGGACAGGGGGTACCGAGCAGTACTTC
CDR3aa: CASSQTGTGGTEQYF

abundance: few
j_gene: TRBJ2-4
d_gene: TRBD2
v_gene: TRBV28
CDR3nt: TGTGCCAGCACGGGGGGAGACTTAGCCAAAAACATTCAGTACTTC
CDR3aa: CASTGGDLAKNIQYF

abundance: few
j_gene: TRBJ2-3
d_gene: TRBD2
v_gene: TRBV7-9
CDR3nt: TGTGCCAGCAGCCGATCGGGGGGTACTAGCGGGGTGTCAGATACGCAGTATTTT
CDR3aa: CASSRSGGTSGVSDTQYF

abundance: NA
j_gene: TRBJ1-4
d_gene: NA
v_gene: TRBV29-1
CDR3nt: TGCAGCGTTACCTTTGGTGAAAAACTGTTTTTT
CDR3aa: CSVTFGEKLFF

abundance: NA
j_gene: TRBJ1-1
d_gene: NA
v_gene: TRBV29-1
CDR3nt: TGCAGCGTTGAAGGGAGCAGGGCTGAAGCTTTCTTT
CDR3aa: CSVEGSRAEAFF

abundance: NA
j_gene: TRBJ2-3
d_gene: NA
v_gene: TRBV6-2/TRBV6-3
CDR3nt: TGTGCCAGCAGCAATAACAGGAATACGCAGTATTTT
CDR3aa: CASSNNRNTQYF

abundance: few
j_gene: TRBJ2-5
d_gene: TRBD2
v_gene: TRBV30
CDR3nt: TGTGCCTGGAGCCGCGGGGCGGGGGGCGGAGAGACCCAGTACTTC
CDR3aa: CAWSRGAGGGETQYF

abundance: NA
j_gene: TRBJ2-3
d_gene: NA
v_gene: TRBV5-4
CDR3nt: TGTGCCAGCAGCCCTGGGGCCGCTAGCACAGATACGCAGTATTTT
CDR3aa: CASSPGAASTDTQYF

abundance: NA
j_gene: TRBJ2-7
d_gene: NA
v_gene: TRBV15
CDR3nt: TGTGCCACCAGCAGACGCCGGGACGGATCCTACGAGCAGTACTTC
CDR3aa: CATSRRRDGSYEQYF

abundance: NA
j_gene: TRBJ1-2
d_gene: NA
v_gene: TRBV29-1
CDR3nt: TGCAGCGGACTGGGTGGACAGCCTGGGGGTGGCTACACCTTC
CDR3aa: CSGLGGQPGGGYTF

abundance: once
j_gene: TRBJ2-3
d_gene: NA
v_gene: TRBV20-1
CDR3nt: TGCAATGCTATCGGGGTGGGGGATACGCAGTATTTT
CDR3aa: CNAIGVGDTQYF

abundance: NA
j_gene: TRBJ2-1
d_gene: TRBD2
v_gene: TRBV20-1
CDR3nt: TGCAGTGCCCGGGCGCCAGCGGGGGGATACAATGAGCAGTTCTTC
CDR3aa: CSARAPAGGYNEQFF

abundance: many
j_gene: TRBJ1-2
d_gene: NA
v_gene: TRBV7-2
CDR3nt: TGTGCCAGCAGCTTAGGTGCAGGGTTTACCAACTATGGCTACACCTTC
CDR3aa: CASSLGAGFTNYGYTF

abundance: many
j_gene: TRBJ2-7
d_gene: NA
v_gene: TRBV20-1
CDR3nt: TGCAGTGCTAGAGAGACTAGGGCCGAGCAGTACTTC
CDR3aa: CSARETRAEQYF

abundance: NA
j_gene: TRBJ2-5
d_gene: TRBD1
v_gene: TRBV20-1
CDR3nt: TGCAGTGCTAGCTGGGACAGGAGCAACCAAGAGACCCAGTACTTC
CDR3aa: CSASWDRSNQETQYF

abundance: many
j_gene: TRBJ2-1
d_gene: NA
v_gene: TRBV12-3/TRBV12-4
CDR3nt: TGTGCCAGCAGTCTACGAAATGAGCAGTTCTTC
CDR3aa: CASSLRNEQFF

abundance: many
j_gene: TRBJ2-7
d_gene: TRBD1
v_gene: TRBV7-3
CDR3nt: TGTGCCAGCAGCACCGGACAGGGCGAGCAGTACTTC
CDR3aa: CASSTGQGEQYF

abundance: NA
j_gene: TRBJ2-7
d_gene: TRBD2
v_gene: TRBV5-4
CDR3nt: TGTGCCAGCAGCATAGCGGGGGCAGGCGAGCAGTACTTC
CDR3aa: CASSIAGAGEQYF

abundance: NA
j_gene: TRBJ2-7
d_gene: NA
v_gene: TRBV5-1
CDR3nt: TGCGCCAGCAGTCGAGGAAACTCCTACGAGCAGTACTTC
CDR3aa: CASSRGNSYEQYF

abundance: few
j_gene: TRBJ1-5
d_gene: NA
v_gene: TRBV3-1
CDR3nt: TGTGCCAGCAGCCAAGATGTGACTGGGATATGGCCCCAGCATTTT
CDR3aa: CASSQDVTGIWPQHF